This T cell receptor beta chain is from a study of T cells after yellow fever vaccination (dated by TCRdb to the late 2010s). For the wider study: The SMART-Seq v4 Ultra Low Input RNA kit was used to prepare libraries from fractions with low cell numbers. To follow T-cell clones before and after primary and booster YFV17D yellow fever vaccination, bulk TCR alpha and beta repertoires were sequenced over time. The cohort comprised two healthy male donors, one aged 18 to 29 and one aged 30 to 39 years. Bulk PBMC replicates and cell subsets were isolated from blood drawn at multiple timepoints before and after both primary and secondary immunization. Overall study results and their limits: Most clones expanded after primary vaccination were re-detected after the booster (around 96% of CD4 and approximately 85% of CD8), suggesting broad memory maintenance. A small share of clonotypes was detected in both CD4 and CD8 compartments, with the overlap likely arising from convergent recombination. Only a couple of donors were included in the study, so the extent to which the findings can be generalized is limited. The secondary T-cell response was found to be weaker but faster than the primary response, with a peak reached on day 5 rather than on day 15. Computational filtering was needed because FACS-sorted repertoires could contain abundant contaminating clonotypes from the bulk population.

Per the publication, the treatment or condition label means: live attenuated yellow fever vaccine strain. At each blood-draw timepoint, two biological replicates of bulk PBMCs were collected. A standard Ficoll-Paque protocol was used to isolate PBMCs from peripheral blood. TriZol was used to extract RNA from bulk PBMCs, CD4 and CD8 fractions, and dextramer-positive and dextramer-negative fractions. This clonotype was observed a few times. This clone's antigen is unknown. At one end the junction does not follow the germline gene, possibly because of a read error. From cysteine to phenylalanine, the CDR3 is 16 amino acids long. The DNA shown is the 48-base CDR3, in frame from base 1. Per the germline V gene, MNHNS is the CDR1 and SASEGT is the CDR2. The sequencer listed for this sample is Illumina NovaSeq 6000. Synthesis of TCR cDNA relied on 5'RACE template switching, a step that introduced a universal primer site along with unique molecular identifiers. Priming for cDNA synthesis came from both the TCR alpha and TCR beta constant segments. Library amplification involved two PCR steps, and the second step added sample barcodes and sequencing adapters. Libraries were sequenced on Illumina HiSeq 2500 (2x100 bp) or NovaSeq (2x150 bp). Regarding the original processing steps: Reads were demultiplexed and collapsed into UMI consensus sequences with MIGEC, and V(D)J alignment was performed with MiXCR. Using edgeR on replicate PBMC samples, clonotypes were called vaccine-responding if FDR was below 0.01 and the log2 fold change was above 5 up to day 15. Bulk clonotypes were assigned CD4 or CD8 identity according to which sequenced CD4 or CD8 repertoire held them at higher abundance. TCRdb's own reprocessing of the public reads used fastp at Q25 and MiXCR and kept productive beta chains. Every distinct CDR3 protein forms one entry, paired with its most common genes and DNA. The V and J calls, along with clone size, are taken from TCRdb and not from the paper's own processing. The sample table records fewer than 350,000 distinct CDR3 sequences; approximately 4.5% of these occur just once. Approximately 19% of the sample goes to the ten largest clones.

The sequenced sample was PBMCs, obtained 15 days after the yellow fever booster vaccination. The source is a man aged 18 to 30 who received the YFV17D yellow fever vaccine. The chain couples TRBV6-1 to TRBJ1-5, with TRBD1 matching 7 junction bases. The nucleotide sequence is TGTGCCAGCAGGGACAGGCTGGGCTTTAGCAGTCAGCCCCAGCATTTT. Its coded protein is CASRDRLGFSSQPQHF.